The T cell receptor (beta chain) under discussion was sequenced for a study of cytomegalovirus exposure and HLA in healthy donors. CDR1 LNHDA and CDR2 SQIVND come from the germline V gene (reference sequence). The J segment lost 6 bases and the V segment lost 8 bases, leaving 15 bases of the junction unmatched. The CDR3 covers 16 residues. PCR involved 60 Vbeta and 13 Jbeta primers. Measured with immunoSEQ multiplex PCR; TCRdb has only the in-frame clones, and not every one. Among over 110,000 clones listed, around three quarters were seen once. The receptor was derived from a woman between 40 and 55 years old in good health and CMV-seropositive. The sequenced sample was PBMCs. V is TRBV19 and J is TRBJ2-1, with TRBD2 identical over 8 bases. CDR3 coding DNA: TGTGCCAGTCGAGCGTTGTTCGGCGGGAGGATCAATGAGCAGTTCTTC. Amino acid sequence: CASRALFGGRINEQFF.